Sequencing of this TCR beta chain was carried out in a study of beta chain features in type 1 diabetes. The germline V and J ends were trimmed by 1 base and 4 bases, with 20 bases remaining between them. The CDR3 contains 18 residues. The germline CDR1 and CDR2 sequences are LGHNA and YNFKEQ. Study-wide points: An over-representation of cells with high TCR expression could result from cDNA sequencing. Moderate but significant shortening of TCRB CDR3s was recorded in all four CD4+ subsets from Type 1 diabetes patients.

Of the isolated RNA, all was reverse transcribed, and so the sequenced material was expressed TCRB transcripts. The study sequenced naive, central memory and regulatory T cell samples to an average of about 3.9 million reads. Sequencing used immunoSEQ multiplex PCR; TCRdb keeps in-frame clones, though not all of them. The table has roughly 180,000 clones, over 6% seen once; the top ten hold roughly 0.46%. Sorting with CD45RO/CCR7/CD25/CD127/CD95/CD27 yielded naive, central memory, regulatory and stem-like memory CD4+ cells. Concerning this clone itself: What it binds is unknown.

The rearrangement links TRBV4-2 to TRBJ1-3, with D unclear. Sequenced: central memory CD4+ T cells from blood. The TCR originated in a man aged 18-30 years with type 1 diabetes. CDR3 sequence reads: CASSQVGDRGKGGNTIYF. The CDR3 bases are TGTGCCAGCAGCCAAGTTGGGGATAGAGGGAAAGGAGGAAACACCATATATTTT.